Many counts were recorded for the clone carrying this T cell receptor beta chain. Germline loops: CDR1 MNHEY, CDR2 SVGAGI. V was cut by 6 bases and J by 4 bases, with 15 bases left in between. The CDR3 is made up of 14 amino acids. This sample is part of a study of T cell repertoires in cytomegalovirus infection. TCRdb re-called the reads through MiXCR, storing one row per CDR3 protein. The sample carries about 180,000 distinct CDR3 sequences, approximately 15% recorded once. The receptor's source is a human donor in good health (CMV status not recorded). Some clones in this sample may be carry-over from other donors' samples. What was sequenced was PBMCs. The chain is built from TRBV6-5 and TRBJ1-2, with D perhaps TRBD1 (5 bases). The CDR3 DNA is TGTGCCAGCAGGCCCGGGACCGCCTCCTATGGCTACACCTTC. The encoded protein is CASRPGTASYGYTF.